Presented here are 25 T cell receptor beta chains from one specimen sequenced in a study of identical twins. Via MiXCR, TCRdb re-called the 5' RACE reads, giving one row per CDR3 protein. The profile covers under 300,000 distinct CDR3 sequences, with roughly an eighth appearing a single time and about 3.9% taken by the ten largest. These data were also reused for a study on yellow fever vaccine responses in identical twins.

Sequencing was carried out using memory (CD45RO+) T cells sorted from blood. All receptors derive from a woman younger than 30 in good health.

This clonotype was observed many times. The chain combines TRBV5-6 with TRBJ2-7; no clear D gene. The CDR3 is made up of 12 amino acids. V lost 2 bases to trimming and J lost 4 bases, with 7 bases between them. Looked up from germline, CDR1 is SGHDT and CDR2 is YYEEEE. CDR3 bases: TGTGCCAGCAGCTTAAACAGTTACGAGCAGTACTTC. This sequence encodes CASSLNSYEQYF.

CDR3 region: CASSDGQTHGDEQFF. In DNA form, the CDR3 reads TGTGCCAGCAGTGACGGACAGACCCATGGTGATGAGCAGTTCTTC. The rearrangement links TRBV6-1 to TRBJ2-1, with a possible D match to TRBD1 (6 bases). Trimming left V 3 bases short and J 8 bases short, with 17 bases between. The CDR3 consists of 15 residues. Per germline, CDR1 MNHNS and CDR2 SASEGT.

This clonotype showed up many times. V gene TRBV20-1 combines with J gene TRBJ2-5; unclear D gene. The germline V and J ends were trimmed by 0 bases and 3 bases, with 14 bases remaining between them. The germline V gene has CDR1 DFQATT and CDR2 SNEGSKA (reference sequence). This CDR3 has 15 residues. Here the CDR3 reads CSAREAYSNKETQYF. CDR3 in DNA: TGCAGTGCTAGAGAGGCCTATTCGAACAAAGAGACCCAGTACTTC.

The V call is TRBV30, the J call TRBJ2-5; D unclear. CDR1 is GTSNPN, CDR2 SVGIG, per germline (reference sequence). This CDR3 spans 13 amino acids. Trimming pared 1 base from V and 5 bases from J, leaving 11 bases between. The CDR3 here is CAWSERIWETQYF. The CDR3 DNA reads TGTGCCTGGAGTGAGCGAATCTGGGAGACCCAGTACTTC.

The V gene is TRBV7-3, the J gene TRBJ2-3; 12 bases align to TRBD2. The V gene's germline CDR1 is SGHTA and CDR2 FQGTGA. The CDR3 runs 15 residues. J gave up 7 bases and V 3 bases, and 5 bases lay outside the gene matches. The CDR3, as DNA: TGTGCCAGCAGCTTGGGACTAGCGGGCTCCTATACGCAGTATTTT. It translates to CASSLGLAGSYTQYF.

This clonotype was observed a handful of times. The J gene is TRBJ2-1, the V gene TRBV20-1, with TRBD1 matching over 8 bases. V gave up 3 bases and J gave up 1 base; unmatched junction bases: 8. This CDR3 is 16 amino acids long. CDR1 is DFQATT, CDR2 SNEGSKA, per germline (reference sequence). The CDR3 coding sequence is TGCAGTGCTAGGACCCGACAGGGGTCTTCCTACAATGAGCAGTTCTTC. Residues: CSARTRQGSSYNEQFF.

This clonotype was counted ten times or more. J is TRBJ1-4 and V is TRBV27; 8 bases fit TRBD1. After removal of 3 bases from V and 6 bases from J, the junction contained 6 bases not matched to a gene. The CDR3 runs 15 residues. Germline CDR1 reads MNHEY; CDR2 reads SMNVEV (reference sequence). The CDR3 region is CASSFTGGRHEKLFF. In DNA form, the CDR3 reads TGTGCCAGCAGTTTCACAGGGGGTAGGCATGAAAAACTGTTTTTT.

This clonotype has ten or more counts. The rearrangement links TRBV10-3 to TRBJ2-1, with 11 bases matching TRBD2. The CDR3 consists of 16 residues. V shed 4 bases and J 6 bases; nucleotides not matched to a gene: 8. The germline CDR1 and CDR2 sequences are ENHRY and SYGVKD. CDR3: CAISGQTSGKINEQFF. Written as DNA, the CDR3 is TGTGCCATCAGTGGGCAGACTAGCGGGAAGATCAATGAGCAGTTCTTC.

This clonotype occurred a few times. The chain combines TRBV12-3 or TRBV12-4 with TRBJ2-7; TRBD2 agrees at 8 bases. The CDR3 sequence is 15 residues long. Trimming cost V 5 bases and J 7 bases; bases outside gene matches: 13. CDR3 in amino acids: CASSTGAGGYSEQYF. The CDR3 DNA sequence: TGTGCCAGCAGTACCGGGGCGGGGGGTTACTCTGAGCAGTACTTC.

This clonotype has more than one count but fewer than ten. The rearrangement links TRBV7-8 to TRBJ2-2; 7 bases line up with TRBD2. CDR3 size: 18 residues. Germline CDR1 reads SGHVS; CDR2 reads FQNEAQ. Trimming cost V 1 base and J 3 bases; bases outside gene matches: 11. Here the CDR3 reads CASSLGVTREWYTGELFF. The CDR3 DNA follows: TGTGCCAGCAGCTTAGGAGTCACGCGGGAGTGGTACACCGGGGAGCTGTTTTTT.

The table lists this clonotype with a few counts. The chain recombines TRBV28 with TRBJ1-6; 8 nucleotides match TRBD1. V shed 6 bases, J shed 9 bases, and the junction held 10 bases outside the gene matches. Germline V CDR1 and CDR2: MDHEN, SYDVKM. The CDR3 has 15 amino acids. The CDR3 sequence is CASRGGGQESSPLHF. In DNA, the CDR3 is TGTGCCAGCAGGGGGGGGGGACAGGAGAGTTCACCCCTCCACTTT. The complete variable domain, with remaining parts taken from reference TRBV28 and TRBJ1-6, reads DVKVTQSSRYLVKRTGEKVFLECVQDMDHENMFWYRQDPGLGLRLIYFSYDVKMKEKGDIPEGYSVSREKKERFSLILESASTNQTSMYLCASRGGGQESSPLHFGNGTRLTVT.

This clonotype was seen a few times. The rearrangement joins TRBV24-1 to TRBJ2-2, with D uncertain. The CDR3 covers 14 residues. CDR1 is KGHDR, CDR2 SFDVKD, per germline. The ends were cut back, 1 base at V and 2 bases at J, with 4 bases in the middle. CDR3: CATSDLRNTGELFF. The CDR3, as DNA: TGTGCCACCAGTGATTTAAGAAACACCGGGGAGCTGTTTTTT.

V is TRBV7-2 and J is TRBJ2-1; D is perhaps TRBD2 (7 bases). The V end lost 1 base, the J end lost 9 bases, and 16 bases lay between the germline ends. Germline assignment: CDR1 SGHTA and CDR2 FQGNSA. The CDR3 is 15 residues long. In DNA, the CDR3 is TGTGCCAGCAGCTTAGAAGGGGGGGCCAATAGTGAGCAGTTCTTC. Protein: CASSLEGGANSEQFF.

This clonotype was picked up a small number of times. The chain uses TRBV7-9 and TRBJ1-4; a weak D match, TRBD1 (6 bases). The CDR3 totals 14 residues. The V end lost 3 bases, the J end lost 5 bases, and 10 bases lay between the germline ends. The V gene's germline CDR1 is SEHNR and CDR2 FQNEAQ (reference sequence). CDR3 sequence reads: CASSFGGPNEKLFF. In DNA, the CDR3 is TGTGCCAGCAGCTTCGGGGGGCCGAATGAAAAACTGTTTTTT.

This clonotype has just a few counts. The CDR3 here is CASSTAYNEKLFF. The CDR3 coding sequence is TGCGCCAGCAGCACAGCCTATAATGAAAAACTGTTTTTT. J is TRBJ1-4 and V is TRBV5-1; D call uncertain. The CDR3 sequence is 13 residues long. CDR1 and CDR2 from the germline V gene are SGHRS and YFSETQ. The V and J ends lost 4 bases and 4 bases respectively, with 8 bases between them. Full variable domain (missing parts from reference TRBV5-1 and TRBJ1-4): KAGVTQTPRYLIKTRGQQVTLSCSPISGHRSVSWYQQTPGQGLQFLFEYFSETQRNKGNFPGRFSGRQFSNSRSEMNVSTLELGDSALYLCASSTAYNEKLFFGSGTQLSVL.

The sample holds a few counts of this clonotype. The gene calls are TRBV7-9 and TRBJ1-4; perhaps TRBD1 as D (5 bases). This CDR3 has 14 residues. Trimming cost V 6 bases and J 7 bases, with 15 bases left between them. Germline V gene lookup returns CDR1 SEHNR and CDR2 FQNEAQ (reference sequence). The CDR3 bases are TGTGCCAGCAGTTTCGGCCGGGACGCTGAAAAACTGTTTTTT. It specifies CASSFGRDAEKLFF.

V is TRBV28 and J is TRBJ2-7, with D possibly TRBD2 on 7 matching bases. Germline-derived CDR1 and CDR2 are MDHEN and SYDVKM. The CDR3 has 11 amino acids. Trimming shortened V by 11 bases and J by 7 bases, and 15 bases separated the two germline ends. The CDR3 sequence: CAGGDNWEQYF. The CDR3 DNA reads TGTGCCGGGGGGGACAACTGGGAGCAGTACTTC.

This clonotype appeared a few times. This rearrangement joins TRBV6-2 or TRBV6-3 to TRBJ2-7; maybe TRBD1 (5 bases). The CDR3 has 15 residues. V dropped 2 bases and J dropped 0 bases, with 11 bases sitting between them. Germline V lookup: CDR1 MNHEY, CDR2 SVGEGT. Written as DNA, the CDR3 is TGTGCCAGCAGTTACAGGGGCATGAGCTCCTACGAGCAGTACTTC. Encoded protein: CASSYRGMSSYEQYF.

V usage is TRBV20-1 and J usage is TRBJ2-3, with TRBD2 matching over 9 bases. Germline CDR1 and CDR2: DFQATT and SNEGSKA (reference sequence). J gave up 3 bases and V 3 bases, and 10 bases lay outside the gene matches. The CDR3 consists of 16 residues. The DNA for the CDR3 is TGCAGTGCTAGTCGGAGTAGCGGGAGTCTTACAGATACGCAGTATTTT. Encoded protein: CSASRSSGSLTDTQYF.

This clonotype was recorded many times. The CDR3 reads CASSFRISGNTIYF. The CDR3 nucleotides read TGTGCCAGCAGCTTCAGGATCTCTGGAAACACCATATATTTT. V and J are TRBV5-6 and TRBJ1-3; D is uncertain. CDR3 length: 14 residues. Germline V lookup: CDR1 SGHDT, CDR2 YYEEEE. V was shortened by 2 bases and J by 0 bases, with 6 bases between the two germline ends.

In its sample, this clonotype was seen a few times. V gene TRBV2 combines with J gene TRBJ2-1; 11 nucleotides align to TRBD1. CDR1 and CDR2 (germline): SNHLY, FYNNEI. This CDR3 is built from 15 residues. V gave up 10 bases and J gave up 5 bases; unmatched junction bases: 10. CDR3 nucleotides: TGTGCCACCACTGAAGGACAGGGGGCAAACAATGAGCAGTTCTTC. Protein sequence: CATTEGQGANNEQFF. The variable domain in full, completed from reference TRBV2 and TRBJ2-1, reads EPEVTQTPSHQVTQMGQEVILRCVPISNHLYFYWYRQILGQKVEFLVSFYNNEISEKSEIFDDQFSVERPDGSNFTLKIRSTKLEDSAMYFCATTEGQGANNEQFFGPGTRLTVL.

The gene calls are TRBV11-2 and TRBJ2-5, with D possibly being TRBD2 (5 bases). This CDR3 region has 15 residues. The germline gives CDR1 SGHAT, CDR2 FQNNGV. Trimming cost V 5 bases and J 2 bases, with 15 bases left between them. The DNA of the CDR3 is TGTGCCAGCAGCCCAGTTCGGGGAATGCAAGAGACCCAGTACTTC. Encoded protein: CASSPVRGMQETQYF.

The chain links TRBV4-1 to TRBJ2-5; 11 nucleotides agree with TRBD2. CDR1 is MGHRA, CDR2 YSYEKL, per germline. Trimming took 4 bases from V and 1 from J; bases not matched to a gene: 8. The CDR3 extends over 17 amino acids. CDR3 amino acids: CASSPLTSGVLQETQYF. As DNA, the CDR3 is TGCGCCAGCAGCCCCCTGACTAGCGGGGTTCTCCAAGAGACCCAGTACTTC.

The sample holds a few counts of this clonotype. V gene TRBV20-1 combines with J gene TRBJ2-5; D is ambiguous. Germline CDR1 and CDR2: DFQATT and SNEGSKA (reference sequence). The CDR3 sequence is 11 residues long. This CDR3 reads CSLYPQETQYF. CDR3 nucleotides: TGCAGCCTCTACCCCCAAGAGACCCAGTACTTC.

This clonotype was picked up a small number of times. This chain joins TRBV12-3 or TRBV12-4 and TRBJ1-2; the D is unclear. CDR3 length equals 12 residues. The V end was cut by 5 bases, the J end by 4 bases, with 8 bases between. DNA of the CDR3: TGTGCCAGCAGTGACACCCGCTATGGCTACACCTTC. Its protein is CASSDTRYGYTF.